This TCR beta chain was found in a study of T-cell reconstitution after alpha-beta-depleted transplantation in children. Library preparation (for TCRbeta) was performed with unique molecular identifiers. TCRdb re-analysed the PCR reads in MiXCR, keeping a single row per CDR3 protein. The sample has 450,000 to 600,000 distinct CDR3 sequences; about 18% are singletons. This CDR3 is 15 amino acids long. The sample was PBMCs from the stem cell graft donor, taken from the stem cell graft. This clonotype originated in a human donor who donated a stem cell graft to a child with acute lymphoblastic leukemia. The chain combines TRBV21-1 with TRBJ2-7; the D call of TRBD1 is as the table states it, not checked on the DNA. TRBV21-1 is classified as a pseudogene. CDR3 sequence reads: CASRGTDRGLYEQYF. The CDR3 bases are TGTGCCAGCCGAGGGACGGACAGGGGACTTTACGAGCAGTACTTC.